Listed here are 24 T cell receptor beta chains from one sample, sequenced in a study of shared clonotypes between healthy human individuals. Naive CD8 cells, CD45RO-negative and positively selected for CCR7, excluded terminally differentiated effector memory CD45RA+ cells. The assay was immunoSEQ multiplex PCR, and TCRdb's table has in-frame clones only and misses some. The sample carries around 1.9 million clones, about 93% recorded once. Specimen: naive CD8+ T cells from PBMCs. The receptors shown here come from a man aged 18 to 29 in good health. Some clones in this sample may be carry-over from other donors' samples.

The chain links TRBV2 to TRBJ2-5; TRBD1 aligns across 7 bases. The V and J ends lost 4 bases and 1 base, in that order; junction bases with no gene match: 3. Germline V gene sequence: CDR1 SNHLY, CDR2 FYNNEI. The length of the CDR3 is 14 residues. In DNA form, the CDR3 reads TGTGCCAGCAGTGGGTGGGACAGCCAAGAGACCCAGTACTTC. Translated: CASSGWDSQETQYF.

Regarding this clone: This specimen includes other DNA sequences encoding the same CDR3. As DNA, the CDR3 is TGTGCCAGCAGTGGCCTGGGACTAGCCTACGAGCAGTACTTC. Its protein product is CASSGLGLAYEQYF. The rearrangement links TRBV6-1 to TRBJ2-7; 8 bases line up with TRBD2. The CDR3 is made up of 14 amino acids. Trimming removed 4 bases from V and 2 bases from J; junction bases left unmatched: 4. Germline V CDR1 and CDR2: MNHNS, SASEGT.

The gene calls are TRBV7-9 and TRBJ2-1; 8 bases line up with TRBD2. The germline gives CDR1 SEHNR, CDR2 FQNEAQ (reference sequence). The trim removed 7 bases at V and 0 bases at J, leaving 5 bases unmatched. The CDR3 is made up of 15 amino acids. DNA of the CDR3: TGTGCCAGCATCCTTAGCGGGAACTCCTACAATGAGCAGTTCTTC. It is translated as CASILSGNSYNEQFF.

This chain connects TRBV11-3 to TRBJ2-5; tentatively, D is TRBD1 or TRBD2 (7 bases each). Germline CDR1 and CDR2: SGHNT and YENEEA. This CDR3 has 15 amino acids. Trimming took off 5 bases at V and 5 bases at J, with 18 bases between the two ends. CDR3 DNA: TGTGCCAGCAGCCAAGGGCAGGGGGGGTTTGAGACCCAGTACTTC. Amino acid sequence: CASSQGQGGFETQYF.

Remarks on this clone: The sample contains more than one DNA sequence encoding this CDR3. The CDR3 coding sequence is TGCGCCAGCAGCTTGGCTGGGGGTGTAAGCACTGAAGCTTTCTTT. It encodes CASSLAGGVSTEAFF. This rearrangement joins TRBV5-1 to TRBJ1-1; tentative D call: TRBD1 (5 bases). Germline V CDR1 and CDR2: SGHRS, YFSETQ. The V end lost 0 bases, the J end lost 4 bases, and 13 bases lay between the germline ends. This CDR3 comprises 15 residues.

Only a few counts were recorded for this clone. V and J are TRBV30 and TRBJ2-2; D uncertain. Germline-derived CDR1 and CDR2 are GTSNPN and SVGIG (reference sequence). This CDR3 comprises 14 residues. Trimming took 6 bases from V and 2 from J, leaving 13 bases between them. The CDR3 spells CACRSYVNTGELFF. In DNA form, the CDR3 reads TGTGCCTGTCGGTCCTACGTCAACACCGGGGAGCTGTTTTTT.

The V and J genes are TRBV27 and TRBJ2-7; the D gene could be TRBD1 or TRBD2 (5 bases each). From germline, CDR1 is MNHEY and CDR2 SMNVEV (reference sequence). Between the trimmed V and J ends, which lost 6 bases and 6 bases, there was a span of 21 bases. The CDR3 is 15 residues long. CDR3 nucleotides: TGTGCCAGCAGCCCCGGGGCGGGTTCCCTCAGCGAGCAGTACTTC. This encodes CASSPGAGSLSEQYF.

This clone was detected only once. CDR3 region: CASSSREQYF. The CDR3 bases are TGTGCCAGCTCGTCTCGCGAGCAGTACTTC. The V gene is TRBV28, the J gene TRBJ2-7; D not certain. V was trimmed by 8 bases and J by 6 bases, leaving 8 bases between them. Per germline, CDR1 MDHEN and CDR2 SYDVKM. This CDR3 has 10 residues. Together with reference TRBV28 and TRBJ2-7, the CDR3 gives the full variable domain: DVKVTQSSRYLVKRTGEKVFLECVQDMDHENMFWYRQDPGLGLRLIYFSYDVKMKEKGDIPEGYSVSREKKERFSLILESASTNQTSMYLCASSSREQYFGPGTRLTVT.

This clone was picked up one time. This sequence joins TRBV15 and TRBJ2-7; no reliable D call. The V end lost 0 bases, the J end lost 0 bases, and 6 bases lay between the germline ends. Germline loops: CDR1 LNHNV, CDR2 YYDKDF (reference sequence). CDR3 length: 14 residues. The CDR3 is CATSREESSYEQYF. In DNA, the CDR3 is TGTGCCACCAGCAGAGAAGAGAGCTCCTACGAGCAGTACTTC.

The V gene is TRBV19, the J gene TRBJ1-2; unclear D gene. Trimming took off 7 bases at V and 5 bases at J, with 17 bases between the two ends. In germline, CDR1 is LNHDA, CDR2 SQIVND (reference sequence). The CDR3 has 14 amino acids. The DNA for the CDR3 is TGTGCCAGTAAATTCCCAGGAGAGACATATGGCTACACCTTC. It is translated as CASKFPGETYGYTF.

The chain recombines TRBV7-8 with TRBJ1-5, with 9 bases that match TRBD1. This CDR3 comprises 15 residues. Germline CDR1 and CDR2: SGHVS and FQNEAQ. V lost 5 bases to trimming and J lost 9 bases; unmatched junction nucleotides: 11. CDR3 protein: CASSPRDRVGSPQHF. CDR3 DNA: TGTGCCAGCAGCCCCCGGGACAGGGTAGGATCGCCCCAGCATTTT.

The chain recombines TRBV7-2 with TRBJ2-4; 10 nucleotides align to TRBD1. This CDR3 is built from 16 residues. V lost 5 bases to trimming and J lost 0 bases; unmatched junction nucleotides: 4. Germline V lookup: CDR1 SGHTA, CDR2 FQGNSA. The CDR3 bases are TGTGCCAGCAGCCGGGACAGGGGTCTAGCCAAAAACATTCAGTACTTC. It is translated as CASSRDRGLAKNIQYF. Together with reference TRBV7-2 and TRBJ2-4, the CDR3 gives the full variable domain: GAGVSQSPSNKVTEKGKDVELRCDPISGHTALYWYRQSLGQGLEFLIYFQGNSAPDKSGLPSDRFSAERTGGSVSTLTIQRTQQEDSAVYLCASSRDRGLAKNIQYFGAGTRLSVL.

With regard to this clone: One junction end disagrees with the germline gene, perhaps due to a read error. The rearrangement links TRBV6-1 to TRBJ2-1; perhaps TRBD2 as D (6 bases). Germline V gene sequence: CDR1 MNHNS, CDR2 SASEGT. The CDR3 totals 12 residues. The CDR3 protein is CASTELANEQFF. The CDR3 DNA follows: TGTGCCAGCACTGAACTAGCCAATGAGCAGTTCTTC.

The gene calls are TRBV6-5 and TRBJ2-7; 9 nucleotides agree with TRBD1. The CDR3 is 13 residues long. Germline assignment: CDR1 MNHEY and CDR2 SVGAGI. With 5 bases clipped from V and 2 bases from J, the junction kept 1 base outside the gene matches. The CDR3: CASSHRGPYEQYF. The CDR3 DNA is TGTGCCAGCAGTCACAGGGGGCCCTACGAGCAGTACTTC.

The CDR3 DNA reads TGTGCCAGCAGCTTGGCTAGCGGGACGTACCTTTACGAGCAGTACTTC. This encodes CASSLASGTYLYEQYF. The chain recombines TRBV5-6 with TRBJ2-7; 9 bases agree with TRBD2. The CDR3 contains 16 residues. From germline, CDR1 is SGHDT and CDR2 YYEEEE. Unmatched junction bases numbered 8, after V lost 0 bases and J lost 4 bases.

The chain employs TRBV27 and TRBJ2-1, with TRBD2 matching 8 bases. The V gene's germline CDR1 is MNHEY and CDR2 SMNVEV (reference sequence). The ends lost 1 base at V and 6 bases at J; junction bases unmatched: 11. The CDR3 runs 17 residues. CDR3 bases: TGTGCCAGCAGTTTATTGGTCCCAGCGGGAGTAGGCAATGAGCAGTTCTTC. It yields the protein CASSLLVPAGVGNEQFF.

The chain uses TRBV19 and TRBJ1-5; tentatively, D is TRBD1 (5 bases). This CDR3 has 12 amino acids. The ends were cut back, 2 bases at V and 9 bases at J, with 8 bases in the middle. From germline, CDR1 is LNHDA and CDR2 SQIVND (reference sequence). CDR3 DNA: TGTGCCAGTAGTATATGGGGCGGGCCCCAGCATTTT. This encodes CASSIWGGPQHF.

V and J are TRBV2 and TRBJ2-7; D is tentatively TRBD1 or TRBD2 (5 bases each). The CDR3 contains 15 residues. Germline CDR1 and CDR2: SNHLY and FYNNEI. V lost 6 bases to trimming and J lost 1 base, with 16 bases between them. CDR3 sequence (DNA): TGTGCCAGCAGGGTAAATCCGGGGCCATCCTACGAGCAGTACTTC. Amino acids: CASRVNPGPSYEQYF.

Comment on this clone: Other DNA sequences in this sample translate to the same CDR3. This chain connects TRBV27 to TRBJ2-7; 14 bases map to TRBD2. J lost 6 bases, V lost 5 bases, and 6 bases had no gene match. CDR1 MNHEY and CDR2 SMNVEV come from the germline V gene (reference sequence). The CDR3 runs 15 residues. This CDR3 is CASSPGTSGSSEQYF. The CDR3 coding sequence is TGTGCCAGCAGTCCGGGGACTAGCGGGAGTTCCGAGCAGTACTTC.

The chain joins TRBV7-3 to TRBJ2-3, with 11 positions matching TRBD2. Germline V gives CDR1 SGHTA, CDR2 FQGTGA. The CDR3 consists of 16 residues. Trimming took 5 bases from V and 5 from J; bases not matched to a gene: 9. The CDR3 region has the DNA TGTGCCAGCAGCGCCCAACTAGCGGGGGCAGGAGATACGCAGTATTTT. The encoded protein is CASSAQLAGAGDTQYF. The full variable domain, rest sourced from reference TRBV7-3 and TRBJ2-3, is GAGVSQTPSNKVTEKGKYVELRCDPISGHTALYWYRQSLGQGPEFLIYFQGTGAADDSGLPNDRFFAVRPEGSVSTLKIQRTERGDSAVYLCASSAQLAGAGDTQYFGPGTRLTVL.

The sample holds one count of this clone. V and J are TRBV4-1 and TRBJ2-7; D perhaps matches TRBD1 (6 bases). Germline V lookup: CDR1 MGHRA, CDR2 YSYEKL. V was cut by 1 base and J by 3 bases, with 16 bases left in between. This CDR3 has 16 residues. This chain's CDR3 is CASSQVVLGAFYEQYF. Written as DNA, the CDR3 is TGCGCCAGCAGCCAAGTAGTACTGGGGGCCTTCTACGAGCAGTACTTC.

The rearrangement uses TRBV7-9 and TRBJ2-5, with a tentative D call TRBD2 (5 bases). Germline-derived CDR1 and CDR2 are SEHNR and FQNEAQ (reference sequence). The germline V and J ends were trimmed by 4 bases and 3 bases, with 21 bases remaining between them. The CDR3 consists of 17 residues. The CDR3 protein is CASSSPVLRDLEETQYF. As DNA, the CDR3 is TGTGCCAGCAGCTCCCCTGTTCTTCGGGATCTTGAAGAGACCCAGTACTTC.

The chain carries TRBV11-2 and TRBJ2-7, with 7 positions matching TRBD2. The junction had 13 bases not matched to a gene; V was cut back by 5 bases and J by 3 bases. The germline CDR1 and CDR2 sequences are SGHAT and FQNNGV. The CDR3 spans 16 residues. CDR3 sequence: CASSPRAGETVYEQYF. The CDR3 DNA reads TGTGCCAGCAGCCCGCGCGCGGGGGAAACGGTCTACGAGCAGTACTTC.

Worth noting for this clone: Distinct nucleotide sequences in the sample also encode this CDR3. This chain links TRBV27 with TRBJ2-1; unclear D gene. The V gene lost 0 bases and the J gene lost 2 bases, with 5 bases spanning the gap. Germline CDR1 MNHEY, CDR2 SMNVEV (reference sequence). This CDR3 spans 14 amino acids. DNA of the CDR3: TGTGCCAGCAGTTTATCAGGGACCTACAATGAGCAGTTCTTC. Encoded protein: CASSLSGTYNEQFF.